This T cell receptor beta chain was identified during a study of cytomegalovirus exposure and HLA in healthy donors. The CDR3 has 15 residues. Germline CDR1 reads SGHTA; CDR2 reads FQGNSA. Unmatched junction bases numbered 6, after V lost 0 bases and J lost 7 bases. Study outcomes and limitations: Excluded were some V segments that proved indistinguishable, including TRBV6-2 and TRBV6-3.

Amplification used 60 Vbeta primers and 13 Jbeta primers. As processed by the authors: Roughly 80 million unique TCR beta chains, roughly 11 million shared, were counted in a later analysis. The data were produced by immunoSEQ multiplex PCR, yet TCRdb's version contains in-frame clones alone and is incomplete. Clone size and V and J calls were adopted from that table, with D and trimming inferred from the DNA. The sample includes about 88,000 clones, 65% to 80% seen only once; the top ten take approximately 16%. About this clone itself: Its antigen is not known.

The gene calls are TRBV7-2 and TRBJ2-5; 9 nucleotides line up with TRBD2. The TCR was taken from a young woman in good health and CMV-seropositive. The sequencing input was PBMCs. The CDR3 DNA is TGTGCCAGCAGCTTAGCGTTGCGGGGGGGCGGGACCCAGTACTTC. It is translated as CASSLALRGGGTQYF.